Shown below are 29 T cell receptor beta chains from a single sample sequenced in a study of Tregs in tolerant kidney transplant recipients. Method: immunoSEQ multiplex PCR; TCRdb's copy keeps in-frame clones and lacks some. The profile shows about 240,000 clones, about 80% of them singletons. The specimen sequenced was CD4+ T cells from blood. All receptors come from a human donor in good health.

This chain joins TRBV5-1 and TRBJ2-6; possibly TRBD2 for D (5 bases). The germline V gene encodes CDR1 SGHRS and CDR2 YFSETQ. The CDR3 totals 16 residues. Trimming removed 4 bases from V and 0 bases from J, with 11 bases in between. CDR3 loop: CASSLDGGSGANVLTF. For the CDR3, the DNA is TGCGCCAGCAGCCTCGACGGAGGCTCTGGGGCCAACGTCCTGACTTTC.

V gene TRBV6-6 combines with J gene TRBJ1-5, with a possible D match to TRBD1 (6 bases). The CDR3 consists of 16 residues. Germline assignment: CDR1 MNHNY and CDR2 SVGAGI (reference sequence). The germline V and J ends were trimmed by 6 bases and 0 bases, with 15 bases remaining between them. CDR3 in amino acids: CASSLIQGGSNQPQHF. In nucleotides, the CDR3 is TGTGCCAGCAGCCTAATACAGGGAGGTAGCAATCAGCCCCAGCATTTT.

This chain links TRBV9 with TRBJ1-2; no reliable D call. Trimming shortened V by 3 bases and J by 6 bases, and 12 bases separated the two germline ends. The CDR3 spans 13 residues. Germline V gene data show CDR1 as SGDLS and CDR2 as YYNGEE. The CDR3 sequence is CASSALSGNGYTF. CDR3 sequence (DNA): TGTGCCAGCAGCGCCCTGAGTGGGAATGGCTACACCTTC.

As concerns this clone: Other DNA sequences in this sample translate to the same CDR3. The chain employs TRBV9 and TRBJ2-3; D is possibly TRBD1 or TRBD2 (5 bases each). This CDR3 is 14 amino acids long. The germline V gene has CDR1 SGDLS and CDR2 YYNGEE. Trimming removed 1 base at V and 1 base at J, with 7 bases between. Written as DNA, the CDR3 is TGTGCCAGCAGCGTACGAGGGGGCACAGATACGCAGTATTTT. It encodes CASSVRGGTDTQYF.

In DNA form, the CDR3 reads TGTGCCATCAGTGAGTCAACAGGGGAAGAGACCCAGTACTTC. This gives the protein CAISESTGEETQYF. This chain uses TRBV10-3 with TRBJ2-5; 7 bases map to TRBD1. Trimming removed 0 bases from V and 3 bases from J; junction bases left unmatched: 1. Germline lookup yields CDR1 ENHRY and CDR2 SYGVKD. This CDR3 spans 14 amino acids.

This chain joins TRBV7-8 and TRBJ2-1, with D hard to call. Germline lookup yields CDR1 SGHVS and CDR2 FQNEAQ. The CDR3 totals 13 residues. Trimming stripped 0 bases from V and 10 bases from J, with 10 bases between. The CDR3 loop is CASSLAKGREQFF. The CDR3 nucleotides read TGTGCCAGCAGCTTAGCTAAAGGGCGCGAGCAGTTCTTC.

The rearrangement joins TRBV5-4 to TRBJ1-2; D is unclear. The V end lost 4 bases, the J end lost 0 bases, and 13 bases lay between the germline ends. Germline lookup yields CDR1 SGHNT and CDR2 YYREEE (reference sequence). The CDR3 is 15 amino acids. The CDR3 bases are TGTGCCAGCAGCCAGACCGTGGGCCCTAACTATGGCTACACCTTC. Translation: CASSQTVGPNYGYTF. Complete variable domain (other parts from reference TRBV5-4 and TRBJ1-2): ETGVTQSPTHLIKTRGQQVTLRCSSQSGHNTVSWYQQALGQGPQFIFQYYREEENGRGNFPPRFSGLQFPNYSSELNVNALELDDSALYLCASSQTVGPNYGYTFGSGTRLTVV.

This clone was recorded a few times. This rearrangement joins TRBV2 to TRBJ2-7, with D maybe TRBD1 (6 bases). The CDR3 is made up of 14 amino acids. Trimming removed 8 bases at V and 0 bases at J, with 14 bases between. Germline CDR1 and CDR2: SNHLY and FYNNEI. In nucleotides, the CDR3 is TGTGCCAGCCACTACAGGGAGACCTCCTACGAGCAGTACTTC. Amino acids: CASHYRETSYEQYF. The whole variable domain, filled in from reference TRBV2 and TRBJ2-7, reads EPEVTQTPSHQVTQMGQEVILRCVPISNHLYFYWYRQILGQKVEFLVSFYNNEISEKSEIFDDQFSVERPDGSNFTLKIRSTKLEDSAMYFCASHYRETSYEQYFGPGTRLTVT.

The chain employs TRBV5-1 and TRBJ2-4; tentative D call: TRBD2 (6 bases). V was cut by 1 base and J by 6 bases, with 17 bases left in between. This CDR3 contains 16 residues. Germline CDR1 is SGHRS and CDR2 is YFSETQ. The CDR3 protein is CASSLSTGTWANIQYF. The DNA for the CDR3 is TGCGCCAGCAGCTTGTCCACCGGGACTTGGGCAAACATTCAGTACTTC.

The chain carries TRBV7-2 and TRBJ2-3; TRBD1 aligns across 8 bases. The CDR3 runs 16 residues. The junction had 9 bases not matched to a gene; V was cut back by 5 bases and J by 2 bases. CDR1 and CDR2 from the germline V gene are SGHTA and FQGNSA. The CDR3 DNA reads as TGTGCCAGCAGCCATAGACAGGGGATGGCCACAGATACGCAGTATTTT. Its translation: CASSHRQGMATDTQYF.

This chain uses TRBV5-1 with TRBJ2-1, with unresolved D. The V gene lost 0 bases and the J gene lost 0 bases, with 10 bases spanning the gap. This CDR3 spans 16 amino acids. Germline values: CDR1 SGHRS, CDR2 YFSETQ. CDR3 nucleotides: TGCGCCAGCAGCTTGGCCTCACGGCCCTCCTACAATGAGCAGTTCTTC. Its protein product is CASSLASRPSYNEQFF.

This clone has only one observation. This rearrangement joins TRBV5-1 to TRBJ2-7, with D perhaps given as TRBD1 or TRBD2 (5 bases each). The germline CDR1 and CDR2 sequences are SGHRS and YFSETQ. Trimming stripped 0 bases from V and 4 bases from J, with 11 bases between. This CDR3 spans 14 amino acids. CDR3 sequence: CASSLAGRRYEQYF. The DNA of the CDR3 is TGCGCCAGCAGCTTGGCAGGGAGAAGGTACGAGCAGTACTTC.

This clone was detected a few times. CDR3 amino acids: CASSGLRTYNEQFF. The CDR3, as DNA: TGTGCCAGCAGCGGTCTCCGAACCTACAATGAGCAGTTCTTC. The J gene is TRBJ2-1, the V gene TRBV7-3; D gene unclear. V lost 5 bases and J 2 bases, leaving 10 bases between the germline ends. The CDR3 contains 14 residues. CDR1 and CDR2 from the germline V gene are SGHTA and FQGTGA.

The CDR3 coding sequence is TGTGCCAGCTCACCAAGGCTAGCGGATATGGAAGAGACCCAGTACTTC. Protein sequence: CASSPRLADMEETQYF. The V call is TRBV18, the J call TRBJ2-5, with 7 positions matching TRBD2. The junction had 9 bases not matched to a gene; V was cut back by 2 bases and J by 3 bases. The germline CDR1 and CDR2 sequences are KGHSH and LQKENI. The CDR3 loop spans 16 amino acids.

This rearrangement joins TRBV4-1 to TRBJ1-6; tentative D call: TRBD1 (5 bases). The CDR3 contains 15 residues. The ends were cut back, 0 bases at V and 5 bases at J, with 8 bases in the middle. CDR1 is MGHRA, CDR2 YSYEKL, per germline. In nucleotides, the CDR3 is TGCGCCAGCAGCCAAGAGGGCAGGGATAATTCACCCCTCCACTTT. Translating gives CASSQEGRDNSPLHF.

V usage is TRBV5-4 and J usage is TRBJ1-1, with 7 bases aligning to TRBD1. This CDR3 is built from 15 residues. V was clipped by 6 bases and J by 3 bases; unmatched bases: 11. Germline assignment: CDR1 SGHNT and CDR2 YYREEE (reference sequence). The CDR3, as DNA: TGTGCCAGCAAGTCAGGGGGGATGGGGGACACTGAAGCTTTCTTT. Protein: CASKSGGMGDTEAFF.

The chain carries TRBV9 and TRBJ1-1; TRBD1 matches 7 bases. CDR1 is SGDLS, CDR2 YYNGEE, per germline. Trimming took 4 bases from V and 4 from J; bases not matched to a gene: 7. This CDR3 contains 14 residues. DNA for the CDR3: TGTGCCAGCAGCCCCCGACAGGGAGGCACTGAAGCTTTCTTT. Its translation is CASSPRQGGTEAFF.

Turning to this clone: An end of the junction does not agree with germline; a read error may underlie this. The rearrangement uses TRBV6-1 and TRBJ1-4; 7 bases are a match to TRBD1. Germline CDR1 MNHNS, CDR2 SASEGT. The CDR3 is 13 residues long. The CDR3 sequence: CASSETPGQMKDF. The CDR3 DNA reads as TGTGCCAGCAGTGAAACCCCGGGACAGATGAAGGATTTT.

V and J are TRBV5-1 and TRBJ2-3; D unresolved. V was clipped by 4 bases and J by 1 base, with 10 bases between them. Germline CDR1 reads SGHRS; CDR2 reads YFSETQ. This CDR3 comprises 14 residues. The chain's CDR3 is CASSPDVGTDTQYF. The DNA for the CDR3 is TGCGCCAGCAGCCCAGACGTCGGCACAGATACGCAGTATTTT.

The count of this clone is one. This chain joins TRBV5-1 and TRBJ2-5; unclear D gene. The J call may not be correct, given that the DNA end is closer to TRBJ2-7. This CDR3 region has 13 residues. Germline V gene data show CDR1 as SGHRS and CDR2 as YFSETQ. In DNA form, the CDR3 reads TGCGCCAGCAGCTTGACTTTGGGCTACGAGCAGTACTTC. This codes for CASSLTLGYEQYF.

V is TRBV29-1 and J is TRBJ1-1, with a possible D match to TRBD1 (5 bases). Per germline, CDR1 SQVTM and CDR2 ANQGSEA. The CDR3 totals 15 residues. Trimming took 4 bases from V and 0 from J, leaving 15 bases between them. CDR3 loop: CSVVDSSRMNTEAFF. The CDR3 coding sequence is TGCAGCGTTGTAGACAGTTCGAGGATGAACACTGAAGCTTTCTTT.

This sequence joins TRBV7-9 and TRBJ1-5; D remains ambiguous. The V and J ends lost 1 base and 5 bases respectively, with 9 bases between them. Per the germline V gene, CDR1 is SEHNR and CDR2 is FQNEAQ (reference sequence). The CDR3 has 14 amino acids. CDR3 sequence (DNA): TGTGCCAGCAGCTTAGAGGTAACCCATCAGCCCCAGCATTTT. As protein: CASSLEVTHQPQHF.

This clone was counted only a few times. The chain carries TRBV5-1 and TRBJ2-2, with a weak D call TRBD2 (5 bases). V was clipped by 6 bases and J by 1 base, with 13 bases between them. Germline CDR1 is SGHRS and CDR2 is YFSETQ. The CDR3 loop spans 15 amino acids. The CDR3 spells CASTTGSGNTGELFF. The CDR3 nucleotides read TGCGCCAGCACTACGGGGTCGGGGAACACCGGGGAGCTGTTTTTT.

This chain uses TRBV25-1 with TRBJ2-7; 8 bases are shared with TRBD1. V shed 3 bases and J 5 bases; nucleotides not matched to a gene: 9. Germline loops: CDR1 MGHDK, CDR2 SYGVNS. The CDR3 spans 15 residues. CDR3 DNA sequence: TGTGCCAGCAGTGATCGGGACAGGTCTTTCCACGAGCAGTACTTC. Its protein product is CASSDRDRSFHEQYF.

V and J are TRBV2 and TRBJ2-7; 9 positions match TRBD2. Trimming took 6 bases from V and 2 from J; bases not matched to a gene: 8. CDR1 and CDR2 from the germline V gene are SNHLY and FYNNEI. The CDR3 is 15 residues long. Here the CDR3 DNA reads TGTGCCAGCAGCTGGGGGACTAGCATTACCTACGAGCAGTACTTC. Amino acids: CASSWGTSITYEQYF.

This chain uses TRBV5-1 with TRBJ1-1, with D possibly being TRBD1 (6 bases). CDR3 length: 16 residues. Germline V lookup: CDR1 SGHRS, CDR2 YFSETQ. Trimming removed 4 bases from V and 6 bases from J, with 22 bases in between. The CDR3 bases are TGCGCCAGCAGCCCGCTATCTGACAGGTTTGGTTCTGAAGCTTTCTTT. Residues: CASSPLSDRFGSEAFF.

CDR3 bases: TGTGCCAGCAGTGATCGACTCTACAATGAGCAGTTCTTC. Translated: CASSDRLYNEQFF. The rearrangement uses TRBV6-6 and TRBJ2-1; D is uncertain. The CDR3 is made up of 13 amino acids. CDR1 and CDR2 (germline): MNHNY, SVGAGI (reference sequence). Between the trimmed V and J ends, which lost 5 bases and 3 bases, there was a span of 8 bases.

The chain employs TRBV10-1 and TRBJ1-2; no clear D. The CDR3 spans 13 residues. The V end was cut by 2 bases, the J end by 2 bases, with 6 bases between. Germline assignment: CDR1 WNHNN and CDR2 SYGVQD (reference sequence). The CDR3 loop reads CASSENLNYGYTF. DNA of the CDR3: TGCGCCAGCAGTGAGAACCTCAACTATGGCTACACCTTC.

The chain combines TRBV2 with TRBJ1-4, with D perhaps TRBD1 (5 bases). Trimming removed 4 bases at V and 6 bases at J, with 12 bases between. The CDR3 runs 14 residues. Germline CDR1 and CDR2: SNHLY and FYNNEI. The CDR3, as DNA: TGTGCCAGCAGTGTTCGGCAGGGACATGAAAAACTGTTTTTT. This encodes CASSVRQGHEKLFF.